These 30 T cell receptor beta chains were all obtained from the same sample, sequenced in a study of T-cell memory formation after mild COVID-19. TCRdb passed the 5' RACE reads through MiXCR, listing each CDR3 protein once. This repertoire shows tens of thousands of distinct CDR3 sequences, about a quarter found once; its top ten account for roughly 45%. The material sequenced was PBMCs or a T cell subset sorted from them (not recorded which). The receptor source for this set is a man aged 18 to 30 who had mild COVID-19 (a few samples of this study predate the infection). Cell type and time point are not known.

This clonotype was recorded once. The genes are TRBV27 and TRBJ2-2; TRBD1 is a possible D gene (6 bases). The germline V gene has CDR1 MNHEY and CDR2 SMNVEV (reference sequence). V lost 6 bases and J 7 bases, leaving 9 bases between the germline ends. There are 12 residues in the CDR3. The CDR3 nucleotides are TGTGCCAGCAGGGGGGCCGGCGGGGAGCTGTTTTTT. Translated, it gives CASRGAGGELFF.

The V and J genes are TRBV7-2 and TRBJ2-1, with D possibly matching TRBD1 (6 bases). Germline CDR1 and CDR2: SGHTA and FQGNSA. V was trimmed by 5 bases and J by 6 bases, leaving 17 bases between them. The CDR3 sequence is 15 residues long. CDR3 in amino acids: CASSPIWGLGNEQFF. CDR3 sequence (DNA): TGTGCCAGCAGCCCGATCTGGGGGCTGGGCAATGAGCAGTTCTTC.

This clonotype turned up a few times. The chain combines TRBV7-9 with TRBJ2-7, with 10 bases that match TRBD1. Germline trimming cut 8 bases from V and 2 bases from J; bases unmatched to any gene: 6. Germline CDR1 SEHNR, CDR2 FQNEAQ (reference sequence). This CDR3 spans 14 amino acids. The CDR3 DNA reads TGTGCCAGCGGGGGACAGGGGAGGGCCTACGAGCAGTACTTC. Amino acids: CASGGQGRAYEQYF.

The chain links TRBV27 to TRBJ1-1, with a tentative D call TRBD1 (5 bases). Per germline, CDR1 MNHEY and CDR2 SMNVEV (reference sequence). V lost 6 bases, J lost 1 base, and 15 bases lay in between. This CDR3 has 15 residues. The CDR3 region has the DNA TGTGCCAGCAGAGACGGACATAACGGGAACACTGAAGCTTTCTTT. Protein: CASRDGHNGNTEAFF.

This clonotype was detected only a few times. The chain employs TRBV19 and TRBJ1-5; tentative D call: TRBD1 (5 bases). The CDR3 consists of 15 residues. V was clipped by 1 base and J by 2 bases, with 9 bases between them. The germline CDR1 and CDR2 sequences are LNHDA and SQIVND (reference sequence). DNA of the CDR3: TGTGCCAGTAGTATAGGGCAGGGAGGCAATCAGCCCCAGCATTTT. It yields the protein CASSIGQGGNQPQHF. The full variable domain, completed using reference TRBV19 and TRBJ1-5, is DGGITQSPKYLFRKEGQNVTLSCEQNLNHDAMYWYRQDPGQGLRLIYYSQIVNDFQKGDIAEGYSVSREKKESFPLTVTSAQKNPTAFYLCASSIGQGGNQPQHFGDGTRLSIL.

Only a few counts were recorded for this clonotype. This chain connects TRBV5-1 to TRBJ1-6; D is possibly TRBD1 (5 bases). The CDR3 has 15 amino acids. Germline V gene data show CDR1 as SGHRS and CDR2 as YFSETQ. V gave up 0 bases and J gave up 10 bases, with 14 bases separating them. The CDR3 loop reads CASSLGGGDGSPLHF. The CDR3 bases are TGCGCCAGCAGCTTGGGAGGCGGGGACGGGTCACCCCTCCACTTT. Supplemented by reference TRBV5-1 and TRBJ1-6, the full variable domain reads KAGVTQTPRYLIKTRGQQVTLSCSPISGHRSVSWYQQTPGQGLQFLFEYFSETQRNKGNFPGRFSGRQFSNSRSEMNVSTLELGDSALYLCASSLGGGDGSPLHFGNGTRLTVT.

This clonotype was observed a handful of times. The rearrangement uses TRBV20-1 and TRBJ2-1; perhaps TRBD2 as D (5 bases). Germline V gene sequence: CDR1 DFQATT, CDR2 SNEGSKA (reference sequence). Trimming cost V 3 bases and J 7 bases, with 16 bases left between them. This CDR3 region has 14 residues. CDR3 DNA: TGCAGTGCTAGGCCGAGGGTGGGGTGGAATGAGCAGTTCTTC. Translation: CSARPRVGWNEQFF.

This clonotype was detected a few times. This rearrangement joins TRBV10-3 to TRBJ1-2; D not resolved. The germline V and J ends were trimmed by 11 bases and 2 bases, with 12 bases remaining between them. This CDR3 has 12 amino acids. Per germline, CDR1 ENHRY and CDR2 SYGVKD. The CDR3 region has the DNA TGTGCCGGGAGAGGCGGGAACTATGGCTACACCTTC. Protein product: CAGRGGNYGYTF.

The chain links TRBV20-1 to TRBJ2-1; weak D call: TRBD2 (7 bases). This CDR3 is 15 amino acids long. In germline, CDR1 is DFQATT, CDR2 SNEGSKA (reference sequence). Trimming took 5 bases from V and 7 from J, leaving 21 bases between them. The CDR3 here is CSAALRGPRGNEQFF. CDR3 in DNA: TGCAGTGCTGCACTACGGGGGCCGCGGGGGAATGAGCAGTTCTTC.

The chain recombines TRBV12-3 or TRBV12-4 with TRBJ1-2, with D possibly matching TRBD1 (6 bases). Trimming removed 5 bases from V and 5 bases from J, with 24 bases in between. The CDR3 totals 17 residues. The CDR3 sequence: CASSPGGAKGVLYGYTF. The DNA of the CDR3 is TGTGCCAGCAGTCCGGGCGGCGCAAAGGGGGTGCTTTATGGCTACACCTTC.

This chain joins TRBV5-1 and TRBJ2-2; D is unresolved. The CDR3 sequence is 12 residues long. V lost 4 bases and J 7 bases, leaving 8 bases between the germline ends. The germline V gene encodes CDR1 SGHRS and CDR2 YFSETQ. CDR3 sequence reads: CASSPLGGELFF. The CDR3 DNA sequence: TGCGCCAGCAGCCCACTGGGCGGGGAGCTGTTTTTT.

This clonotype was seen many times. The genes are TRBV6-2 or TRBV6-3 and TRBJ2-4; weak D call: TRBD2 (5 bases). Trimming stripped 4 bases from V and 0 bases from J, with 13 bases between. The CDR3 is 16 residues long. The germline V gene has CDR1 MNHEY and CDR2 SVGEGT. As DNA, the CDR3 is TGTGCCAGCAGTTCCTGGACTGTACTAGCCAAAAACATTCAGTACTTC. This encodes CASSSWTVLAKNIQYF.

The rearrangement links TRBV11-2 to TRBJ2-5; D gene ambiguous. The V gene's germline CDR1 is SGHAT and CDR2 FQNNGV. The length of the CDR3 is 11 residues. V was pared by 1 base and J by 6 bases, with 3 bases between. The CDR3 nucleotides are TGTGCCAGCAGCTTAGTACAGACCCAGTACTTC. Protein product: CASSLVQTQYF. Using reference TRBV11-2 and TRBJ2-5 for the parts outside the CDR3, the full variable domain is EAGVAQSPRYKIIEKRQSVAFWCNPISGHATLYWYQQILGQGPKLLIQFQNNGVVDDSQLPKDRFSAERLKGVDSTLKIQPAKLEDSAVYLCASSLVQTQYFGPGTRLLVL.

The V gene is TRBV6-5, the J gene TRBJ2-3, with a weak D call TRBD1 (5 bases). This CDR3 region has 15 residues. V gave up 0 bases and J gave up 5 bases, with 12 bases separating them. Germline CDR1 and CDR2: MNHEY and SVGAGI. The CDR3 region is CASSYSRPGQDTQYF. For the CDR3, the DNA is TGTGCCAGCAGTTACTCCCGGCCAGGGCAAGATACGCAGTATTTT.

V usage is TRBV6-6 and J usage is TRBJ2-3; TRBD1 is a possible D gene (5 bases). The CDR3 extends over 15 amino acids. Germline lookup yields CDR1 MNHNY and CDR2 SVGAGI (reference sequence). Trimming stripped 2 bases from V and 5 bases from J, with 14 bases between. Written as DNA, the CDR3 is TGTGCCAGCAGTTACAATCCAGGGATAGGAGATACGCAGTATTTT. Protein: CASSYNPGIGDTQYF.

The chain carries TRBV15 and TRBJ2-7; TRBD1 agrees at 7 bases. The V gene end was trimmed by 3 bases and the J gene end by 4 bases; junction bases not matched to a gene: 6. This CDR3 comprises 14 residues. Germline CDR1 is LNHNV and CDR2 is YYDKDF (reference sequence). This CDR3 reads CATSRGTGVYEQYF. CDR3 nucleotides: TGTGCCACCAGCAGGGGAACAGGGGTGTACGAGCAGTACTTC.

The V gene is TRBV6-5, the J gene TRBJ1-2, with D hard to call. The CDR3 loop spans 18 amino acids. V was shortened by 0 bases and J by 1 base, with 18 bases between the two germline ends. The germline gives CDR1 MNHEY, CDR2 SVGAGI. CDR3 loop: CASSYSYPSGALNYGYTF. The CDR3 DNA sequence: TGTGCCAGCAGTTACTCCTACCCTTCAGGAGCCCTTAACTATGGCTACACCTTC.

In this sample, this clonotype turned up a few times. V is TRBV20-1 and J is TRBJ2-7; possibly TRBD1 for D (5 bases). CDR1 is DFQATT, CDR2 SNEGSKA, per germline (reference sequence). V lost 1 base and J lost 1, with 8 bases in between. There are 13 residues in the CDR3. CDR3: CSARGQGSYEQYV. CDR3 sequence (DNA): TGCAGTGCTAGAGGCCAGGGATCCTACGAGCAGTACGTC.

The table lists this clonotype with a few counts. The CDR3 DNA reads TGCGCCAGCAGTTCCGGGGACAGGGTACCCTACGAGCAGTACTTC. Protein sequence: CASSSGDRVPYEQYF. J is TRBJ2-7 and V is TRBV5-1; TRBD1 aligns across 9 bases. CDR3 size: 15 residues. Trimming removed 5 bases from V and 2 bases from J; junction bases left unmatched: 8. Germline lookup yields CDR1 SGHRS and CDR2 YFSETQ.

The table lists this clonotype with a few counts. For the CDR3, the DNA is TGTGCCAGCAGCACTTCGGGGGGCGGCTACAATGAGCAGTTCTTC. Translation gives CASSTSGGGYNEQFF. The genes are TRBV11-2 and TRBJ2-1; tentatively, D is TRBD2 (7 bases). V was pared by 5 bases and J by 3 bases, with 14 bases between. The CDR3 is 15 residues long. Germline V gives CDR1 SGHAT, CDR2 FQNNGV.

V is TRBV6-6 and J is TRBJ1-1; the D is unclear. The CDR3 spans 12 residues. Deletions cut 5 bases from V and 7 bases from J, with 11 bases between. Germline V lookup: CDR1 MNHNY, CDR2 SVGAGI (reference sequence). CDR3 region: CASSQTGDEAFF. Here the CDR3 DNA reads TGTGCCAGCAGTCAGACTGGCGATGAAGCTTTCTTT.

This clonotype was counted a few times. The rearrangement joins TRBV7-2 to TRBJ2-5; the D is unclear. The CDR3 has 13 amino acids. Germline CDR1 SGHTA, CDR2 FQGNSA. The V and J ends lost 10 bases and 3 bases respectively, with 15 bases between them. The CDR3 sequence is CATGDPPEETQYF. The CDR3 DNA reads as TGTGCCACCGGCGATCCCCCCGAAGAGACCCAGTACTTC.

The table lists this clonotype with a few counts. The chain employs TRBV10-3 and TRBJ2-3, with 8 nucleotides matching TRBD1. The CDR3 sequence is 13 residues long. The ends lost 10 bases at V and 6 bases at J; junction bases unmatched: 9. Germline V gene data show CDR1 as ENHRY and CDR2 as SYGVKD. The CDR3 reads CATLGQAADTQYF. CDR3 coding DNA: TGTGCCACCTTGGGACAGGCGGCGGATACGCAGTATTTT.

The chain carries TRBV28 and TRBJ2-5; weak D call: TRBD1 (5 bases). The CDR3 totals 14 residues. Germline-derived CDR1 and CDR2 are MDHEN and SYDVKM. V lost 6 bases and J 7 bases, leaving 18 bases between the germline ends. CDR3 sequence: CASSSTVLPGTQYF. The CDR3 DNA reads TGTGCCAGCAGCTCGACAGTACTCCCAGGGACCCAGTACTTC.

This clonotype has only a few counts. The rearrangement joins TRBV7-9 to TRBJ1-4, with TRBD1 as a possible D gene (6 bases). V shed 7 bases and J shed 6 bases, with 15 bases lying between them. Per germline, CDR1 SEHNR and CDR2 FQNEAQ (reference sequence). The CDR3 is 14 residues long. CDR3 in amino acids: CASTKGGPDEKLFF. The CDR3 DNA reads TGTGCCAGCACCAAGGGGGGCCCGGATGAAAAACTGTTTTTT.

The chain recombines TRBV4-2 with TRBJ2-3; possible D gene TRBD1, 5 bases. Trimming stripped 0 bases from V and 4 bases from J, with 11 bases between. The CDR3 extends over 15 amino acids. From germline, CDR1 is LGHNA and CDR2 YNFKEQ. CDR3: CASSQDRAGSDTQYF. The CDR3, as DNA: TGTGCCAGCAGCCAAGATCGGGCAGGGTCAGATACGCAGTATTTT.

This clonotype was found a few times. J is TRBJ1-1 and V is TRBV6-2 or TRBV6-3; the D gene is possibly TRBD1 (6 bases). The germline V gene encodes CDR1 MNHEY and CDR2 SVGEGT. Trimming removed 4 bases from V and 4 bases from J, with 10 bases in between. The CDR3 contains 13 residues. CDR3 DNA sequence: TGTGCCAGCAGTTCCCAGGGGTTCACTGAAGCTTTCTTT. Translated: CASSSQGFTEAFF.

This clonotype has more than one count but fewer than ten. This chain connects TRBV20-1 to TRBJ1-4; D uncertain. V lost 3 bases, J lost 5 bases, and 13 bases lay in between. The CDR3 is 14 residues long. Germline V gene sequence: CDR1 DFQATT, CDR2 SNEGSKA (reference sequence). In nucleotides, the CDR3 is TGCAGTGCTAGTAAGGAGCGTAAAAATGAAAAACTGTTTTTT. It specifies CSASKERKNEKLFF.

The chain carries TRBV15 and TRBJ2-7, with D possibly being TRBD2 (6 bases). Germline V gene lookup returns CDR1 LNHNV and CDR2 YYDKDF (reference sequence). The CDR3 contains 14 residues. With 5 bases removed from V and 2 bases from J, the gap between germline ends came to 13 bases. Here the CDR3 reads CATSGSGAPYEQYF. CDR3 DNA sequence: TGTGCCACCAGCGGGTCGGGAGCCCCCTACGAGCAGTACTTC.

This clonotype came up a few times. V usage is TRBV19 and J usage is TRBJ2-7; no firm D call. Germline CDR1 is LNHDA and CDR2 is SQIVND (reference sequence). The germline V and J ends were trimmed by 5 bases and 9 bases, with 17 bases remaining between them. The CDR3 runs 13 residues. The CDR3 coding sequence is TGTGCCAGTAGTCAACGGGCCGCAGGCGGGCAGTACTTC. Its protein product is CASSQRAAGGQYF.